A single sample gave rise to the 6 T cell receptor beta chains below, sequenced in a study of blood T cell repertoires in COVID-19. Some clones are missing from TCRdb's copy, which holds only in-frame ones; the method was immunoSEQ multiplex PCR. The sample includes fewer than 200,000 clones, more than 60% of them seen just once. Sequenced material: peripheral blood. These receptors all stem from a man in his 70s with acute or convalescent COVID-19.

V usage is TRBV19 and J usage is TRBJ1-1, with D possibly TRBD1 on 5 matching bases. This CDR3 has 13 residues. Germline V gene lookup returns CDR1 LNHDA and CDR2 SQIVND (reference sequence). Trimming took 5 bases from V and 11 from J, leaving 18 bases between them. Here the CDR3 DNA reads TGTGCCAGTAGTTGGGCCCGGGGGGAGACGGCTTTCTTT. Protein product: CASSWARGETAFF.

The rearrangement links TRBV6-6 to TRBJ1-2; no definite D call. The V and J ends lost 4 bases and 4 bases respectively, with 16 bases between them. This CDR3 is built from 15 residues. CDR1 and CDR2 (germline): MNHNY, SVGAGI (reference sequence). CDR3 loop: CASSSPPTGVYGYTF. In nucleotides, the CDR3 is TGTGCCAGCAGTTCCCCCCCGACGGGTGTCTATGGCTACACCTTC.

The chain recombines TRBV18 with TRBJ2-3, with TRBD1 matching 9 bases. The CDR3 is made up of 14 amino acids. V lost 5 bases, J lost 2 bases, and 2 bases stayed unmatched. Germline lookup yields CDR1 KGHSH and CDR2 LQKENI. CDR3 protein: CASSGQGSTDTQYF. The CDR3 DNA reads TGTGCCAGCTCAGGACAGGGGTCCACAGATACGCAGTATTTT.

This clone appeared a single time. CDR3 bases: TGTGCCAGCAGCTTGGCCAGCGGGAGTGGCACAGATACGCAGTATTTT. Amino acids: CASSLASGSGTDTQYF. V usage is TRBV5-4 and J usage is TRBJ2-3, with 8 bases identical to TRBD2. Germline V gene sequence: CDR1 SGHNT, CDR2 YYREEE (reference sequence). Germline trimming cut 0 bases from V and 1 base from J; bases unmatched to any gene: 4. The length of the CDR3 is 16 residues.

This clone was observed a single time. This chain connects TRBV20-1 to TRBJ2-2, with TRBD2 matching 9 bases. After removal of 3 bases from V and 7 bases from J, the junction contained 6 bases not matched to a gene. CDR1 DFQATT and CDR2 SNEGSKA come from the germline V gene (reference sequence). The CDR3 is made up of 14 amino acids. The CDR3 here is CSASVAGGRGELFF. CDR3 bases: TGCAGTGCTAGTGTGGCGGGAGGGCGCGGGGAGCTGTTTTTT.

The chain couples TRBV5-1 to TRBJ2-1, with 8 nucleotides matching TRBD1. CDR1 is SGHRS and CDR2 is YFSETQ in the germline V gene. This CDR3 contains 13 residues. V dropped 4 bases and J dropped 8; count of bases not matched to a gene: 5. CDR3 amino acids: CASSPDREDEQFF. The CDR3, as DNA: TGCGCCAGCAGCCCGGACAGGGAAGATGAGCAGTTCTTC. The full variable domain, with the rest looked up from reference TRBV5-1 and TRBJ2-1, is KAGVTQTPRYLIKTRGQQVTLSCSPISGHRSVSWYQQTPGQGLQFLFEYFSETQRNKGNFPGRFSGRQFSNSRSEMNVSTLELGDSALYLCASSPDREDEQFFGPGTRLTVL.